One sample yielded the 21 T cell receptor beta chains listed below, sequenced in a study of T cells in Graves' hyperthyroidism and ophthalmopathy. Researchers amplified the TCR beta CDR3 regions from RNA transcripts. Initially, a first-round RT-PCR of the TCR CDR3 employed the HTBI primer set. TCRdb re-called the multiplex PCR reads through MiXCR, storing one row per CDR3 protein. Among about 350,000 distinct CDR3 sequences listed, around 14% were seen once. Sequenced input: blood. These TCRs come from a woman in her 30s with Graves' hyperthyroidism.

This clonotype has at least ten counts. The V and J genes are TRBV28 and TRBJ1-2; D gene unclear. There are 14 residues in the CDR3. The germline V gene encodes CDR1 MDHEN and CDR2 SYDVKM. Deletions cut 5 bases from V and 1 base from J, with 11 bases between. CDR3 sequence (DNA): TGTGCCAGCAGTCCCCGGGATCATAACTATGGCTACACCTTC. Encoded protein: CASSPRDHNYGYTF.

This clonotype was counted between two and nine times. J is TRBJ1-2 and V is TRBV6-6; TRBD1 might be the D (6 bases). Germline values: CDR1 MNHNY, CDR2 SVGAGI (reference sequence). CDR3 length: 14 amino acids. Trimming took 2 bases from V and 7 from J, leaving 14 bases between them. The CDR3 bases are TGTGCCAGCAGTTACCAACAGGGTAGGAGTGGCTACACCTTC. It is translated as CASSYQQGRSGYTF.

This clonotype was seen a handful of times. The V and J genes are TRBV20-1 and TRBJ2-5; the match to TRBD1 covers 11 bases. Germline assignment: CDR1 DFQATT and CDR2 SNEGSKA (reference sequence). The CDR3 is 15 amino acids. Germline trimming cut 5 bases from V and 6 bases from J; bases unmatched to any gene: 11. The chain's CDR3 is CSASQSRDRGKTQYF. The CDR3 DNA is TGCAGTGCTTCCCAATCCCGGGACAGGGGGAAGACCCAGTACTTC.

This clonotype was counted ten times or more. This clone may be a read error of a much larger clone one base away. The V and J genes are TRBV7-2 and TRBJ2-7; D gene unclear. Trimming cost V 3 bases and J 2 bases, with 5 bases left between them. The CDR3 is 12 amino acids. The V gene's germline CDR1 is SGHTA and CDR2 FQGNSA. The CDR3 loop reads CASSFGAYEQYF. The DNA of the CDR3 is TGTGCCAGCAGCTTTGGGGCCTACGAGCAGTACTTC.

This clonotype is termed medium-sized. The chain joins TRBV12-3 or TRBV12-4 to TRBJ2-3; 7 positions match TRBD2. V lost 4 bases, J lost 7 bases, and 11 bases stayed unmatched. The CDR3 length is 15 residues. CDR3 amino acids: CASSSPGLPINTQYF. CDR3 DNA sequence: TGTGCCAGCAGTTCTCCGGGACTACCGATAAATACGCAGTATTTT.

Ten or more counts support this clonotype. CDR3 amino acids: CAWSSGPYEQYF. In DNA, the CDR3 is TGTGCCTGGAGTAGCGGCCCCTACGAGCAGTACTTC. This rearrangement joins TRBV30 to TRBJ2-7, with D possibly TRBD2 on 5 matching bases. From germline, CDR1 is GTSNPN and CDR2 SVGIG (reference sequence). The CDR3 spans 12 residues. Trimming stripped 2 bases from V and 2 bases from J, with 7 bases between.

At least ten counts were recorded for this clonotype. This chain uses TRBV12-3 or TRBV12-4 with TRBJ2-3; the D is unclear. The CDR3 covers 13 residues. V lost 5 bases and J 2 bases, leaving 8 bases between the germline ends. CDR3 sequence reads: CASSPAITDTQYF. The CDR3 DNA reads TGTGCCAGCAGTCCCGCCATCACAGATACGCAGTATTTT.

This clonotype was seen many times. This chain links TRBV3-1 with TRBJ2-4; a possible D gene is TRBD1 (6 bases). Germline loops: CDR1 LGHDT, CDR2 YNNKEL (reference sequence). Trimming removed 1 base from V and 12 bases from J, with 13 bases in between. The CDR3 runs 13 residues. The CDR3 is CASSQVGSRGQYF. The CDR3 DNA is TGTGCCAGCAGCCAAGTTGGCTCCAGGGGTCAGTACTTC.

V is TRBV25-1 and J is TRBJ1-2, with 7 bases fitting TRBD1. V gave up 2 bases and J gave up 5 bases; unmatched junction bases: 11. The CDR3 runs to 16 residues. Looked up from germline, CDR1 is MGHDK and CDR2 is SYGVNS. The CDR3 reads CASSEHTGERIYGYTF. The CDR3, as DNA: TGTGCCAGCAGTGAACACACAGGGGAGCGGATTTATGGCTACACCTTC.

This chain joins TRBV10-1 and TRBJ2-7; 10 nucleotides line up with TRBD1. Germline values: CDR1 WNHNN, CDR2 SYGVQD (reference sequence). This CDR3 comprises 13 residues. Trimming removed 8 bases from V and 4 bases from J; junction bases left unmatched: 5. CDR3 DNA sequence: TGCGCCAGCCGCAGGGACAGGGGATACGAGCAGTACTTC. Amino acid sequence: CASRRDRGYEQYF.

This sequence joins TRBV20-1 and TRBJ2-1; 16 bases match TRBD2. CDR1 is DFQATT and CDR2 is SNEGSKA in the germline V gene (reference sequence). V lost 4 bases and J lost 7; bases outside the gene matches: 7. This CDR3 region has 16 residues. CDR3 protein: CSAIGTSGREGNEQFF. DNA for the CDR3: TGCAGTGCTATAGGGACTAGCGGGAGGGAGGGGAATGAGCAGTTCTTC.

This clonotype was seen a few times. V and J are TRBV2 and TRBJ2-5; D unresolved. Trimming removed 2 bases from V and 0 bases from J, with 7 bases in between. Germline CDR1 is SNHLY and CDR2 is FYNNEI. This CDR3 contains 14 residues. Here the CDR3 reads CASSERGHQETQYF. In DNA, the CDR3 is TGTGCCAGCAGTGAACGTGGGCACCAAGAGACCCAGTACTTC.

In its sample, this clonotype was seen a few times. The CDR3 DNA reads as TGTGCCAGCAGCCCCGGGACTAGCGTACAAGAGACCCAGTACTTC. Encoded protein: CASSPGTSVQETQYF. The chain combines TRBV9 with TRBJ2-5, with TRBD2 identical over 10 bases. The CDR3 runs 15 residues. V lost 4 bases and J lost 2; bases outside the gene matches: 5. Germline lookup yields CDR1 SGDLS and CDR2 YYNGEE.

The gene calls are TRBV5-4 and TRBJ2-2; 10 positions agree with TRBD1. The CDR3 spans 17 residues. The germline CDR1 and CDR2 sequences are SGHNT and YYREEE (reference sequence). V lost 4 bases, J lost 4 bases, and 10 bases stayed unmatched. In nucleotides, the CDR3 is TGTGCCAGCAGCCCCGGGACAGGGGTGTGGGTCACCGGGGAGCTGTTTTTT. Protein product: CASSPGTGVWVTGELFF.

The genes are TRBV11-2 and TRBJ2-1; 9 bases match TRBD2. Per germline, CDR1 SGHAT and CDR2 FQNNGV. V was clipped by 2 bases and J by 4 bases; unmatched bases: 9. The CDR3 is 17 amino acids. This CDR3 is CASSLIRREGQYNEQFF. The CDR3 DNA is TGTGCCAGCAGCTTAATCCGGCGGGAGGGCCAATACAATGAGCAGTTCTTC.

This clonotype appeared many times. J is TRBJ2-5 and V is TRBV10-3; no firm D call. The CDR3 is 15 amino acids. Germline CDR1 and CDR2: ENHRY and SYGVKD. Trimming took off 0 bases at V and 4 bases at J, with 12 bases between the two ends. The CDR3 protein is CAISESRPILETQYF. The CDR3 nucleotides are TGTGCCATCAGTGAGTCACGTCCGATCCTAGAGACCCAGTACTTC.

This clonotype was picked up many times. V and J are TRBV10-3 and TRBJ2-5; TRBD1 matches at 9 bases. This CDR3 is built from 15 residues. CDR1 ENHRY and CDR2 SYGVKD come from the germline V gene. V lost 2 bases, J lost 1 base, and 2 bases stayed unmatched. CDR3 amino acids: CAISEGTGPQETQYF. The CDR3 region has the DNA TGTGCCATCAGTGAGGGGACAGGGCCCCAAGAGACCCAGTACTTC.

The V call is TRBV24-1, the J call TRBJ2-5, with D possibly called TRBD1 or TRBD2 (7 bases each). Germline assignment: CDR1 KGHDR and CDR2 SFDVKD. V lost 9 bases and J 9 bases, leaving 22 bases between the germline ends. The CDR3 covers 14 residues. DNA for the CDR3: TGTGCCACCGCGAGCCGGTCAGGGGGGGCGGCCCAGTACTTC. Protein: CATASRSGGAAQYF.

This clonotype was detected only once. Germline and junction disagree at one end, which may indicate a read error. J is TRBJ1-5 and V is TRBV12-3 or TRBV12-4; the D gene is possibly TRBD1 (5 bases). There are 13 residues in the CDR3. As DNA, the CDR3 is TGTGCCAGCAGTTTTAGGGGAAATCATCCCCAGCATTTT. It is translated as CASSFRGNHPQHF.

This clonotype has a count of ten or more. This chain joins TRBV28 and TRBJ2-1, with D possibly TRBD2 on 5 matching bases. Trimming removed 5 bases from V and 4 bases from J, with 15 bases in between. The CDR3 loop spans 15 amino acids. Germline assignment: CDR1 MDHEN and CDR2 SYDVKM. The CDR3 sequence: CASSVLANKYNEQFF. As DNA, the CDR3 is TGTGCCAGCAGTGTCCTAGCAAACAAATACAATGAGCAGTTCTTC.

The CDR3 coding sequence is TGCGCCAGCAGCACGGGACTGGACAATGAGCAGTTCTTC. Translated: CASSTGLDNEQFF. J is TRBJ2-1 and V is TRBV5-1; D is perhaps TRBD2 (6 bases). The V end lost 4 bases, the J end lost 5 bases, and 10 bases lay between the germline ends. This CDR3 is built from 13 residues. Germline V lookup: CDR1 SGHRS, CDR2 YFSETQ.